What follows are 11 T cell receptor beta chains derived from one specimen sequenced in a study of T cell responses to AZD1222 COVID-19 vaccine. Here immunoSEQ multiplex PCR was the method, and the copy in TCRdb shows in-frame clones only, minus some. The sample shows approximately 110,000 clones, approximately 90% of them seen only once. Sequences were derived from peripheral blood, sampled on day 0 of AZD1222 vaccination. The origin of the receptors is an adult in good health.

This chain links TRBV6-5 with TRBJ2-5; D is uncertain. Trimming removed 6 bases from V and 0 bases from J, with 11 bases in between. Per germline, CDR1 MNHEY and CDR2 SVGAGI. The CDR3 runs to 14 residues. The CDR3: CASSLGRNQETQYF. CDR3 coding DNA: TGTGCCAGCAGCCTTGGACGCAACCAAGAGACCCAGTACTTC.

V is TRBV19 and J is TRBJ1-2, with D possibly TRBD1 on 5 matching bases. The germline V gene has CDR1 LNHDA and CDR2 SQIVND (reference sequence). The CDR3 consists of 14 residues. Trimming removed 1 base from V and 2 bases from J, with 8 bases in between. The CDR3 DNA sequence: TGTGCCAGTAGTATAGGTGGGGGAAACTATGGCTACACCTTC. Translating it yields CASSIGGGNYGYTF.

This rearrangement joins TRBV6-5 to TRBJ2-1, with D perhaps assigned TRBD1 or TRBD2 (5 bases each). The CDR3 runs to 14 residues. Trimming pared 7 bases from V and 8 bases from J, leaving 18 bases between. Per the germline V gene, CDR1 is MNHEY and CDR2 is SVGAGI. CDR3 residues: CASTPRGVRDEQFF. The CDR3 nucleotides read TGTGCCAGCACCCCGAGGGGTGTTAGGGATGAGCAGTTCTTC.

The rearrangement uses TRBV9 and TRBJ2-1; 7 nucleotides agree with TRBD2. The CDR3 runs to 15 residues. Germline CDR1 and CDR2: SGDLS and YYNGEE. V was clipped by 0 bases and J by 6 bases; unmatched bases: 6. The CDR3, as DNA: TGTGCCAGCAGCGTAGCTCTGGGGGGGGTCAATGAGCAGTTCTTC. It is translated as CASSVALGGVNEQFF.

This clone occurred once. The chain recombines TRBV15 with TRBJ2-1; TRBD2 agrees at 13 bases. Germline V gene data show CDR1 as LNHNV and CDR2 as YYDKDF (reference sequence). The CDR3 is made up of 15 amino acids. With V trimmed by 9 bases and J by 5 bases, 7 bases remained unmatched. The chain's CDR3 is CATLAGLAGHNEQFF. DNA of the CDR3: TGTGCCACTCTTGCGGGACTAGCGGGACACAATGAGCAGTTCTTC.

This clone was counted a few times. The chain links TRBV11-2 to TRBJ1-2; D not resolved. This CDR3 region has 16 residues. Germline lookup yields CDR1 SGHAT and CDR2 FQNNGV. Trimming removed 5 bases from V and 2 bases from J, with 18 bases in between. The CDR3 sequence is CASSDKVDFRNYGYTF. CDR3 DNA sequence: TGTGCCAGCAGCGACAAGGTGGATTTCCGCAACTATGGCTACACCTTC.

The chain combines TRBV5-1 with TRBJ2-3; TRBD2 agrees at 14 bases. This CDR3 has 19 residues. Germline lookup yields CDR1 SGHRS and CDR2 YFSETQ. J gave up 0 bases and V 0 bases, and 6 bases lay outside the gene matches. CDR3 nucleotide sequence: TGCGCCAGCAGCTTGGCCTTGGGACTAGCGGGAGCCAGCACAGATACGCAGTATTTT. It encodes CASSLALGLAGASTDTQYF.

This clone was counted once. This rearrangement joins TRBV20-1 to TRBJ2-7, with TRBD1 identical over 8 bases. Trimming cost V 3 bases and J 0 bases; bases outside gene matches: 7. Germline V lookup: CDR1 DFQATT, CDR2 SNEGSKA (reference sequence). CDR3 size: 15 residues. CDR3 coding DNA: TGCAGTGCTAGTACGGCAGGGGGCAACTCCTACGAGCAGTACTTC. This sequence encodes CSASTAGGNSYEQYF.

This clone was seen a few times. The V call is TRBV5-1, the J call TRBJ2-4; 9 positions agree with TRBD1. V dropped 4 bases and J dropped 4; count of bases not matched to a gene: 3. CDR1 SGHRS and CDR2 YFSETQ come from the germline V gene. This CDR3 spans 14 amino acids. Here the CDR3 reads CASSIGQGKNIQYF. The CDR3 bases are TGCGCCAGCAGCATCGGACAGGGGAAAAACATTCAGTACTTC.

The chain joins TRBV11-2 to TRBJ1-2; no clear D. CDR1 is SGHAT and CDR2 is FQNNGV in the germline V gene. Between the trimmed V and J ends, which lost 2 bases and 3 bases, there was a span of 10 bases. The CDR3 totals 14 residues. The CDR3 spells CASSLNRGDYGYTF. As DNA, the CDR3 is TGTGCCAGCAGCTTAAACCGGGGAGACTATGGCTACACCTTC. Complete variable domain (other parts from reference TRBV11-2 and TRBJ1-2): EAGVAQSPRYKIIEKRQSVAFWCNPISGHATLYWYQQILGQGPKLLIQFQNNGVVDDSQLPKDRFSAERLKGVDSTLKIQPAKLEDSAVYLCASSLNRGDYGYTFGSGTRLTVV.

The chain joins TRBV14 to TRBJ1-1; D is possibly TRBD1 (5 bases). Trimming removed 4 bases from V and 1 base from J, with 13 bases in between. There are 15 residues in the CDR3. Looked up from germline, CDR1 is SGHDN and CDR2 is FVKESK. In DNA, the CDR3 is TGTGCCAGCAGCCCTGTCGGCCAGGGGAACACTGAAGCTTTCTTT. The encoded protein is CASSPVGQGNTEAFF.